This TCR beta chain emerged from a study of cytomegalovirus exposure and HLA in healthy donors. Study results and caveats: A later analysis found common viral pathogens apparently linked to several of the most significant clusters. Several V segments, TRBV6-2 and TRBV6-3 among them, could not be told apart and were dropped. Earlier results showed most TCR beta V segments being productive about 87% or about 30% of the time.

Primers included in the PCR were 60 Vbeta and 13 Jbeta primers. The protocol was immunoSEQ multiplex PCR, while the TCRdb copy is restricted to in-frame clones and leaves out a portion. The top ten clones hold 0.9% to 1.1% of a sample with hundreds of thousands of clones, roughly 90% of them seen once. This clone has a single count. Its specificity is unknown. The CDR3 length is 13 residues. CDR1 SGHDN and CDR2 FVKESK come from the germline V gene. Trimming removed 5 bases from V and 4 bases from J; junction bases left unmatched: 2. The sample consisted of PBMCs. V gene TRBV14 combines with J gene TRBJ1-1; 9 positions agree with TRBD1. This sequence was found in a woman aged 18-35 years in good health and CMV-seronegative. The CDR3 region has the DNA TGTGCCAGCAGCTTGACAGGGGGCACTGAAGCTTTCTTT. Amino acids: CASSLTGGTEAFF.